The rows below give T cell receptor beta chains drawn from one sample of a study of blood T cell repertoires in COVID-19. This table comes from immunoSEQ multiplex PCR, and its TCRdb copy is limited to in-frame clones, with some not included. This table holds 200,000 to 250,000 clones, 85% to 90% found once. Sequencing was performed on peripheral blood. The receptors were sampled from a man between 60 and 70 years old with acute or convalescent COVID-19. CDR3s include the opening cysteine and the closing phenylalanine or tryptophan. A D gene is named only where the DNA matches it firmly. Clone size, where shown, is once, few, many, or a class for clones that have expanded.

j_call,v_call,clone_size,d_call,cdr3_nt,cdr3_aa
TRBJ1-1,TRBV28,NA,TRBD1,TGTGCCAGCAGTCCCCACAGGGGGCAGAACACTGAAGCTTTCTTT,CASSPHRGQNTEAFF
TRBJ2-4,TRBV7-5,once,NA,TGTGCCAGAAGCCCGGGACAGGGAGGGCAGGAAAACATTCAGTACTTC,CARSPGQGGQENIQYF
TRBJ2-5,TRBV6-2/TRBV6-3,NA,TRBD2,TGTGCCAGCAGTTACCCACTAGCGGGAGAGACCCAGTACTTC,CASSYPLAGETQYF
TRBJ2-7,TRBV7-2,NA,TRBD2,TGTGCCAGCAGCTTAGAGTTAGCGGGAGTGGGGGAGCAGTACTTC,CASSLELAGVGEQYF
TRBJ2-3,TRBV15,NA,TRBD2,TGTGCCACCAGCGCGCGACTAGCGGGCGGCACAGATACGCAGTATTTT,CATSARLAGGTDTQYF
TRBJ2-1,TRBV5-4,NA,NA,TGTGCCAGCAGCTTGGCCGCAGGGAGGAATGAGCAGTTCTTC,CASSLAAGRNEQFF
TRBJ2-6,TRBV28,NA,TRBD1,TGTGCCAGCAGTCCCACAGGGGCTGGGGCCAACGTCCTGACTTTC,CASSPTGAGANVLTF
TRBJ1-2,TRBV6-2/TRBV6-3,NA,NA,TGTGCCAGCAGTTCCGGTTATGGCTACACCTTC,CASSSGYGYTF
TRBJ2-5,TRBV28,NA,TRBD1,TGTGCCAGCAGTCCCGCCGGGACAGGGGAAGAGACCCAGTACTTC,CASSPAGTGEETQYF
TRBJ1-5,TRBV19,NA,TRBD1,TGTGCCAGTAGTCCTCGGGCACCGGGACAGGGGGCGGCACAGCCCCAGCATTTT,CASSPRAPGQGAAQPQHF
TRBJ2-7,TRBV13,once,NA,TGTGCCAGCAGCTCCATGGAAGACAGGCGCCGCTCCTACGAGCAGTACTTC,CASSSMEDRRRSYEQYF
TRBJ1-6,TRBV7-2,NA,NA,TGTGCCAGCAGCTTGTCGGGTGTGTATTCACCCCTCCACTTT,CASSLSGVYSPLHF
TRBJ2-1,TRBV18,NA,TRBD2,TGTGCCAGCTCACCACAAGGCGGGAGGGCGTTTGAGCAGTTCTTC,CASSPQGGRAFEQFF